The 22 T cell receptor beta chains listed next were all sequenced from one sample in a study of cytomegalovirus exposure and HLA in healthy donors. PCR used 60 Vbeta primers and 13 Jbeta primers. Measured with immunoSEQ multiplex PCR; TCRdb has only the in-frame clones, and not every one. The table lists some 130,000 clones, over 70% of them singletons. The sequenced material came from PBMCs. The receptors come from a man aged 35-49 years in good health and CMV-seronegative.

The table lists this clone with a few counts. V gene TRBV13 combines with J gene TRBJ2-2, with D perhaps TRBD1 (5 bases). This CDR3 has 15 residues. CDR1 and CDR2 (germline): PRHDT, FYEKMQ (reference sequence). V lost 5 bases, J lost 6 bases, and 16 bases lay in between. The CDR3 loop is CASSQEGRGAGELFF. CDR3 sequence (DNA): TGTGCCAGCAGCCAGGAAGGAAGGGGTGCCGGGGAGCTGTTTTTT.

The chain combines TRBV29-1 with TRBJ2-5; a possible D gene is TRBD2 (6 bases). Germline CDR1 reads SQVTM; CDR2 reads ANQGSEA. Trimming shortened V by 1 base and J by 4 bases, and 19 bases separated the two germline ends. The CDR3 totals 16 residues. Here the CDR3 reads CSVEAVGLAISETQYF. For the CDR3, the DNA is TGCAGCGTTGAAGCGGTGGGACTCGCAATCTCAGAGACCCAGTACTTC.

The chain uses TRBV2 and TRBJ1-5; a possible D gene is TRBD1 (6 bases). The germline V gene has CDR1 SNHLY and CDR2 FYNNEI. The CDR3 extends over 12 amino acids. Trimming shortened V by 7 bases and J by 2 bases, and 6 bases separated the two germline ends. The CDR3 nucleotides read TGTGCCAGCACAGGGGGCAATCAGCCCCAGCATTTT. Amino acid sequence: CASTGGNQPQHF. The whole variable domain, remainder taken from reference TRBV2 and TRBJ1-5, is EPEVTQTPSHQVTQMGQEVILRCVPISNHLYFYWYRQILGQKVEFLVSFYNNEISEKSEIFDDQFSVERPDGSNFTLKIRSTKLEDSAMYFCASTGGNQPQHFGDGTRLSIL.

The V and J genes are TRBV6-4 and TRBJ2-7, with D maybe TRBD2 (5 bases). This CDR3 has 15 residues. Trimming took off 6 bases at V and 0 bases at J, with 15 bases between the two ends. The V gene's germline CDR1 is MRHNA and CDR2 SNTAGT. CDR3 sequence (DNA): TGTGCCAGCAGCGACCGGGAACCACCCTCCTACGAGCAGTACTTC. It encodes CASSDREPPSYEQYF.

This clone was seen only once. The chain uses TRBV5-1 and TRBJ1-2, with TRBD1 as a possible D gene (5 bases). The CDR3 contains 16 residues. The V gene lost 4 bases and the J gene lost 4 bases, with 20 bases spanning the gap. Germline CDR1 is SGHRS and CDR2 is YFSETQ. CDR3 residues: CASSAPDSSPGYGYTF. Here the CDR3 DNA reads TGCGCCAGCAGCGCTCCTGACAGCTCCCCTGGCTATGGCTACACCTTC.

The chain has TRBV7-2 and TRBJ2-5; possibly TRBD2 for D (5 bases). Trimming removed 7 bases from V and 3 bases from J, with 18 bases in between. This CDR3 contains 15 residues. Germline lookup yields CDR1 SGHTA and CDR2 FQGNSA. DNA of the CDR3: TGTGCCAGCACCGGAGGTGGCAGGCTCGAAGAGACCCAGTACTTC. Residues: CASTGGGRLEETQYF.

Only a few counts were recorded for this clone. CDR3 coding DNA: TGTGCCAGCAGTACAGGACAGGGGGGGTCCTACGAGCAGTACTTC. This encodes CASSTGQGGSYEQYF. The chain combines TRBV7-9 with TRBJ2-7; 10 bases are shared with TRBD1. V shed 6 bases, J shed 1 base, and the junction held 6 bases outside the gene matches. The germline V gene has CDR1 SEHNR and CDR2 FQNEAQ (reference sequence). The CDR3 is 15 amino acids.

This clone was counted between two and nine times. This sequence joins TRBV19 and TRBJ1-2; 8 nucleotides match TRBD1. The germline V gene encodes CDR1 LNHDA and CDR2 SQIVND (reference sequence). V lost 7 bases to trimming and J lost 4 bases; unmatched junction nucleotides: 14. This CDR3 is 16 amino acids long. The chain's CDR3 is CASTPGGTDPIYGYTF. For the CDR3, the DNA is TGTGCCAGTACTCCAGGGGGCACAGACCCAATCTATGGCTACACCTTC.

V gene TRBV29-1 combines with J gene TRBJ1-1; 7 bases fit TRBD1. The V and J ends lost 7 bases and 1 base, in that order; junction bases with no gene match: 9. The CDR3 length is 14 residues. Looked up from germline, CDR1 is SQVTM and CDR2 is ANQGSEA. Here the CDR3 reads CSAERDSPNTEAFF. For the CDR3, the DNA is TGCAGCGCGGAAAGGGACAGCCCGAACACTGAAGCTTTCTTT. The whole variable domain, filled in from reference TRBV29-1 and TRBJ1-1, reads SAVISQKPSRDICQRGTSLTIQCQVDSQVTMMFWYRQQPGQSLTLIATANQGSEATYESGFVIDKFPISRPNLTFSTLTVSNMSPEDSSIYLCSAERDSPNTEAFFGQGTRLTVV.

The chain uses TRBV28 and TRBJ2-1, with D possibly being TRBD2 (6 bases). Per the germline V gene, CDR1 is MDHEN and CDR2 is SYDVKM. V was clipped by 7 bases and J by 4 bases, with 14 bases between them. This CDR3 region has 14 residues. Here the CDR3 reads CASTPSELYNEQFF. The DNA of the CDR3 is TGTGCCAGCACCCCTAGCGAGCTTTACAATGAGCAGTTCTTC. Full variable domain (remainder filled in from reference TRBV28 and TRBJ2-1): DVKVTQSSRYLVKRTGEKVFLECVQDMDHENMFWYRQDPGLGLRLIYFSYDVKMKEKGDIPEGYSVSREKKERFSLILESASTNQTSMYLCASTPSELYNEQFFGPGTRLTVL.

This sequence joins TRBV29-1 and TRBJ2-1; tentative D call: TRBD2 (5 bases). The CDR3 runs 12 residues. V dropped 5 bases and J dropped 8 bases, with 13 bases sitting between them. Germline V gene sequence: CDR1 SQVTM, CDR2 ANQGSEA. The CDR3 reads CSVTTDWDEQFF. For the CDR3, the DNA is TGCAGCGTTACCACGGACTGGGATGAGCAGTTCTTC.

This sequence joins TRBV5-4 and TRBJ2-1; TRBD2 matches 7 bases. The CDR3 contains 14 residues. The germline CDR1 and CDR2 sequences are SGHNT and YYREEE (reference sequence). The V and J ends lost 4 bases and 0 bases, in that order; junction bases with no gene match: 1. The CDR3 here is CASSLAVSYNEQFF. Written as DNA, the CDR3 is TGTGCCAGCAGCCTAGCGGTCTCCTACAATGAGCAGTTCTTC.

V usage is TRBV4-1 and J usage is TRBJ2-7, with a possible D match to TRBD2 (5 bases). Germline CDR1 is MGHRA and CDR2 is YSYEKL. This CDR3 region has 13 residues. Between the trimmed V and J ends, which lost 4 bases and 1 base, there was a span of 8 bases. The CDR3 bases are TGCGCCAGCAGCCGAGGGAATTCCTACGAGCAGTACTTC. This translates into CASSRGNSYEQYF.

The J gene is TRBJ1-1, the V gene TRBV5-4; 8 positions agree with TRBD1. The CDR3 has 16 amino acids. V shed 3 bases, J shed 6 bases, and the junction held 13 bases outside the gene matches. The germline V gene has CDR1 SGHNT and CDR2 YYREEE (reference sequence). The CDR3 DNA reads TGTGCCAGCAGCTCCAGGGGGCGGATGGGTAACGCTGAAGCTTTCTTT. Amino acid sequence: CASSSRGRMGNAEAFF.

The chain recombines TRBV25-1 with TRBJ2-2, with D possibly being TRBD2 (5 bases). This CDR3 has 16 amino acids. Germline V lookup: CDR1 MGHDK, CDR2 SYGVNS. Trimming pared 1 base from V and 3 bases from J, leaving 12 bases between. Here the CDR3 DNA reads TGTGCCAGCAGTGAATGGGGAGCCAGCTACACCGGGGAGCTGTTTTTT. It yields the protein CASSEWGASYTGELFF. Variable domain in full (rest from reference TRBV25-1 and TRBJ2-2): EADIYQTPRYLVIGTGKKITLECSQTMGHDKMYWYQQDPGMELHLIHYSYGVNSTEKGDLSSESTVSRIRTEHFPLTLESARPSHTSQYLCASSEWGASYTGELFFGEGSRLTVL.

This clone was seen just once. V gene TRBV6-1 combines with J gene TRBJ1-1; the D gene is possibly TRBD1 (6 bases). This CDR3 is 13 amino acids long. The germline gives CDR1 MNHNS, CDR2 SASEGT. Trimming shortened V by 5 bases and J by 5 bases, and 12 bases separated the two germline ends. CDR3 loop: CASSSTGKTEAFF. In DNA, the CDR3 is TGTGCCAGCAGTAGCACAGGGAAGACTGAAGCTTTCTTT.

This clone has just one count. Its ends do not fully match the called genes, so a read error is possible. The rearrangement links TRBV28 to TRBJ1-1, with 10 bases matching TRBD1. The CDR3 loop spans 15 amino acids. Germline loops: CDR1 MDHEN, CDR2 SYDVKM. The CDR3 DNA reads TGTGCCAGCAGTGGTGGGGGACAGGGGAACGCTGAAGCTTTCTTT. As protein: CASSGGGQGNAEAFF.

The sample holds a few counts of this clone. The conserved closing phenylalanine or tryptophan is absent in this CDR3, likely reflecting a read error. The limits of the CDR3 on the DNA are not certain, so only TCRdb's listed CDR3 is given. This rearrangement joins TRBV9 to TRBJ1-2. CDR1 and CDR2 (germline): SGDLS, YYNGEE. Ends included, the CDR3 has 12 residues. CDR3 residues: CASSVGKGALLV.

This clone was counted a single time. The chain combines TRBV19 with TRBJ2-7; 13 bases match TRBD2. Germline V lookup: CDR1 LNHDA, CDR2 SQIVND (reference sequence). The CDR3 is 15 amino acids. With V trimmed by 7 bases and J by 4 bases, 7 bases remained unmatched. The CDR3 DNA sequence: TGTGCCAGTACCGCCGGGACTAGCGGGATGTACGAGCAGTACTTC. Protein: CASTAGTSGMYEQYF.

The chain combines TRBV6-4 with TRBJ2-1, with 11 bases matching TRBD2. Unmatched junction bases numbered 6, after V lost 3 bases and J lost 14 bases. The germline gives CDR1 MRHNA, CDR2 SNTAGT. The CDR3 has 13 residues. The CDR3 bases are TGTGCCAGCAGTGAACTAGCGGGAGAAGGGAAGTTCTTC. Translation: CASSELAGEGKFF.

This chain connects TRBV30 to TRBJ2-5, with 12 bases aligning to TRBD2. The CDR3 spans 15 residues. Trimming at V came to 1 base and at J to 5 bases, leaving 5 bases not matched to a gene. Per germline, CDR1 GTSNPN and CDR2 SVGIG (reference sequence). The CDR3 bases are TGTGCCTGGAGTGGGGCTAGCGGGGGGGCTGAGACCCAGTACTTC. This encodes CAWSGASGGAETQYF. Drawing the rest from reference TRBV30 and TRBJ2-5, the complete variable domain is SQTIHQWPATLVQPVGSPLSLECTVEGTSNPNLYWYRQAAGRGLQLLFYSVGIGQISSEVPQNLSASRPQDRQFILSSKKLLLSDSGFYLCAWSGASGGAETQYFGPGTRLLVL.

The chain couples TRBV6-5 to TRBJ2-1; TRBD2 might be the D (5 bases). With 3 bases removed from V and 0 bases from J, the gap between germline ends came to 9 bases. Germline values: CDR1 MNHEY, CDR2 SVGAGI. CDR3 size: 15 residues. The CDR3: CASSYRRSSYNEQFF. CDR3 nucleotides: TGTGCCAGCAGTTATAGGAGGAGCTCCTACAATGAGCAGTTCTTC.